This entry lists 8 T cell receptor beta chains sequenced from one sample in a study of molecular identifiers for immune sequencing clone quantification. Using its own MiXCR run on the PCR reads, TCRdb lists one record per CDR3 protein. This table has some 100,000 distinct CDR3 sequences, about 20% appearing once. The sample comprised naive CD8+ T cells from blood, with Jurkat cell RNA spiked in. The subset: FACS-sorted CD8+CD4-CCR7+CD45RA+ naive T cells. These receptors were obtained from a human donor in good health. Some libraries in this study had Jurkat cell RNA spiked in.

This clonotype was seen repeatedly, ten times or more. The rearrangement joins TRBV6-7 to TRBJ1-1; D gene ambiguous. TRBV6-7 is assigned to the ORF class and has an uncertain function. The length of the CDR3 is 16 residues. V lost 0 bases and J 3 bases, leaving 14 bases between the germline ends. CDR3 nucleotide sequence: TGTGCCAGCAGTTACTCGTCCCACGCACTTCACACTGAAGCTTTCTTT. Its translation: CASSYSSHALHTEAFF.

With regard to this clonotype: This clone may be a read error of a much larger clone one base away. The chain couples TRBV4-1 to TRBJ1-2; D ambiguous. Looked up from germline, CDR1 is MGHRA and CDR2 is YSYEKL. CDR3 size: 12 residues. The CDR3 nucleotides are TGCGCCAGCAGCCAAGTATCCTATGGCTACGCCTTC. This translates into CASSQVSYGYAF.

Ten or more counts support this clonotype. The V and J genes are TRBV27 and TRBJ2-3, with D unclear. The V end was cut by 3 bases, the J end by 6 bases, with 13 bases between. CDR1 is MNHEY, CDR2 SMNVEV, per germline (reference sequence). This CDR3 has 14 amino acids. In DNA form, the CDR3 reads TGTGCCAGCAGTTTGGTAGGATCGCCCGATACGCAGTATTTT. This encodes CASSLVGSPDTQYF.

V and J are TRBV6-5 and TRBJ1-1, with TRBD1 as a possible D gene (5 bases). The CDR3 totals 14 residues. The V end was cut by 6 bases, the J end by 6 bases, with 17 bases between. Germline V gene data show CDR1 as MNHEY and CDR2 as SVGAGI. CDR3 residues: CASRYGAGDAEAFF. The CDR3 region has the DNA TGTGCCAGCAGGTACGGGGCGGGGGACGCTGAAGCTTTCTTT.

In the case of this clonotype: The final CDR3 position lacks the conserved phenylalanine or tryptophan, pointing to a likely read error. V usage is TRBV6-5 and J usage is TRBJ2-3, with 8 positions matching TRBD1. Losses at the gene ends were 7 bases for V and 2 bases for J; bases not matched to a gene: 5. This CDR3 has 14 residues. Germline CDR1 MNHEY, CDR2 SVGAGI. The CDR3 coding sequence is TGTGCCAGCACCTCGACAGGGGACACAGATACGCAGTATTCT. It encodes CASTSTGDTDTQYS.

This clonotype has just a few counts. A much larger clone is a single base away; this may be a read error. V is TRBV30 and J is TRBJ2-3, with TRBD2 matching over 8 bases. The V gene's germline CDR1 is GTSNPN and CDR2 SVGIG (reference sequence). V dropped 0 bases and J dropped 10; count of bases not matched to a gene: 9. The CDR3 sequence is 14 residues long. The CDR3 DNA sequence: TGTGCCTGGAGTGTAGGAGCGGGAGAGGATGCGCAGTATTTT. It is translated as CAWSVGAGEDAQYF.

This clonotype was seen at least ten times. V gene TRBV28 combines with J gene TRBJ1-5; weak D call: TRBD1 (5 bases). Germline loops: CDR1 MDHEN, CDR2 SYDVKM. The CDR3 extends over 18 amino acids. V lost 2 bases and J 2 bases, leaving 19 bases between the germline ends. The CDR3 region has the DNA TGTGCCAGCAGTTTAAGGGTGTGGCAGGGCTCGGGCAATCAGCCCCAGCATTTT. The encoded protein is CASSLRVWQGSGNQPQHF.

This clonotype was picked up many times. V usage is TRBV6-5 and J usage is TRBJ1-6; perhaps TRBD1 as D (6 bases). Per germline, CDR1 MNHEY and CDR2 SVGAGI. The CDR3 spans 15 residues. V was pared by 8 bases and J by 5 bases, with 16 bases between. CDR3 in DNA: TGTGCCAGCCTCCGGGGGGCATACCATAATTCACCCCTCCACTTT. It encodes CASLRGAYHNSPLHF.